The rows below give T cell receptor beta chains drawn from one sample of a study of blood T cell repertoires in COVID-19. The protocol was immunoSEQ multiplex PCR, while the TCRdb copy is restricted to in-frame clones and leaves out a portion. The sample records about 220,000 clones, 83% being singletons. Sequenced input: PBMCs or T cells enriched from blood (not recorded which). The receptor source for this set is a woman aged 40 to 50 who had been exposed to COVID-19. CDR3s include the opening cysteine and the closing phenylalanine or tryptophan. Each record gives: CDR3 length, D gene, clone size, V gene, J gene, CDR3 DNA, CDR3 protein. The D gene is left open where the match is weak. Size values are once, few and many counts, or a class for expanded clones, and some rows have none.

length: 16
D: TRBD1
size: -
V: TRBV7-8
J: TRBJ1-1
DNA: TGTGCCAGCAGCCCCCGGGACAGGGTGGGGATCACTGAAGCTTTCTTT
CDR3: CASSPRDRVGITEAFF

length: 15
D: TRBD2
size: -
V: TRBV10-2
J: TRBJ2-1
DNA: TGCGCCAGCAGTGATAGCGGGGGAATTTACAATGAGCAGTTCTTC
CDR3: CASSDSGGIYNEQFF

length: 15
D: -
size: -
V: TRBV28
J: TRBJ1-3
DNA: TGTGCCAGCAGTTCTAGGGGCGGCTCTGGAAACACCATATATTTT
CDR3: CASSSRGGSGNTIYF

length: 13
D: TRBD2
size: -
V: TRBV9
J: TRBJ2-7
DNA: TGTGCCAGCAGCCCAATGGGGGGGTACGAGCAGTACTTC
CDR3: CASSPMGGYEQYF

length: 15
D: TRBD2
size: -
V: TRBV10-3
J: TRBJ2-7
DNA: TGTGCCATCAGTGATGGCAGCGGGGACCCCTACGAGCAGTACTTC
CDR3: CAISDGSGDPYEQYF

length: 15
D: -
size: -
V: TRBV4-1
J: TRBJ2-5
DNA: TGCGCCAGCAGCCAGATAGGGGGTTGGCAAGAGACCCAGTACTTC
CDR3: CASSQIGGWQETQYF

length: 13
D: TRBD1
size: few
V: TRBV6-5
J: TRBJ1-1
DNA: TGTGCCAGCACAGGGACAGGTCACACTGAAGCTTTCTTT
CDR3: CASTGTGHTEAFF

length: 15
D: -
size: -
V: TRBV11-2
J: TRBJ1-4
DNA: TGTGCCAGCCGGGACATTCTTCCTGGGAATGAAAAACTGTTTTTT
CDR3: CASRDILPGNEKLFF

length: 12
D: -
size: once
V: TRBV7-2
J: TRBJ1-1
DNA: TGTGCCAGCAGCCCCAAGTTCCGGGGGGCTTTCTTT
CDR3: CASSPKFRGAFF

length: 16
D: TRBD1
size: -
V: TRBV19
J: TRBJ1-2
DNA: TGTGCCAGTAGTATAGATCACCGGACAGGGGGATCAGGCTACACCTTC
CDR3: CASSIDHRTGGSGYTF